This TCR beta chain was retrieved from a study of response to subunit inactivated influenza vaccine. Points on this clonotype: Its antigen is as yet unknown.

The study, taken as a whole, reports: It was suggested by the authors that few new T cells are recruited by each seasonal influenza vaccination.

The CDR3 covers 13 residues. V was clipped by 7 bases and J by 3 bases; unmatched bases: 4. Each CDR3 protein gets one entry after TCRdb re-called the RT-PCR reads with MiXCR. This table holds over 650,000 distinct CDR3 sequences, less than 20% found once. The input for sequencing was PBMCs from blood, taken 5 days after vaccination. The sequence derives from a man in his forties or fifties who received an inactivated influenza vaccine. The V and J genes are TRBV12-3 or TRBV12-4 and TRBJ2-5, with 8 nucleotides matching TRBD2. The CDR3 spells CASTGGGKETQYF. The CDR3 DNA follows: TGTGCCAGCACCGGGGGGGGTAAAGAGACCCAGTACTTC.